This passage covers 27 T cell receptor beta chains from one sample sequenced in a study of chemoradiotherapy in HPV16-positive cancers. Sequenced by immunoSEQ multiplex PCR; TCRdb stores in-frame clones only, minus some. The sample consists of about 10,000 clones, roughly 77% of them appearing once. The sample was acquired from a patient who underwent chemoradiotherapy. Every receptor here comes from a human donor with HPV-associated anogenital cancer.

The rearrangement uses TRBV19 and TRBJ1-3; the D gene is possibly TRBD1 (5 bases). CDR3 length: 14 residues. CDR1 and CDR2 (germline): LNHDA, SQIVND (reference sequence). V was shortened by 8 bases and J by 0 bases, with 11 bases between the two germline ends. The chain's CDR3 is CASGGDNSGNTIYF. The CDR3 DNA is TGTGCCAGTGGGGGAGACAACTCTGGAAACACCATATATTTT.

CDR3 amino acids: CASSLDIGGTDTQYF. CDR3 nucleotide sequence: TGTGCCAGCAGCTTAGATATAGGGGGCACAGATACGCAGTATTTT. The chain uses TRBV11-2 and TRBJ2-3, with D tentatively TRBD1 (5 bases). V gave up 0 bases and J gave up 1 base, with 8 bases separating them. Germline V gene data show CDR1 as SGHAT and CDR2 as FQNNGV. CDR3 length: 15 amino acids.

The chain combines TRBV19 with TRBJ2-6; TRBD1 matches 7 bases. This CDR3 region has 15 residues. The ends lost 6 bases at V and 1 base at J; junction bases unmatched: 3. Germline loops: CDR1 LNHDA, CDR2 SQIVND (reference sequence). CDR3 region: CASSMTGSGANVLTF. The DNA for the CDR3 is TGTGCCAGTAGCATGACAGGGTCTGGGGCCAACGTCCTGACTTTC.

The V and J genes are TRBV1 and TRBJ2-2. TRBV1 is a listed pseudogene. The CDR3 is made up of 17 amino acids. The CDR3 nucleotides read TGCACCAGCAGCCACCGAGGGGGACTCTGGAACACCGGGGAGCTGTTTTTT. It yields the protein CTSSHRGGLWNTGELFF.

V is TRBV19 and J is TRBJ2-2; D is possibly TRBD2 (5 bases). CDR3 length: 13 residues. Trimming pared 6 bases from V and 5 bases from J, leaving 10 bases between. Germline CDR1 is LNHDA and CDR2 is SQIVND (reference sequence). In nucleotides, the CDR3 is TGTGCCAGTAGACCCTGGGAGACCGGGGAGCTGTTTTTT. Translation: CASRPWETGELFF.

The V gene is TRBV27, the J gene TRBJ2-5; D ambiguous. The CDR3 is 20 residues long. V was clipped by 3 bases and J by 2 bases, with 28 bases between them. Germline V gene lookup returns CDR1 MNHEY and CDR2 SMNVEV (reference sequence). The CDR3 region is CASSFLGRFPHRPSQETQYF. The DNA of the CDR3 is TGTGCCAGCAGTTTCCTGGGTCGTTTCCCCCACCGACCCTCACAAGAGACCCAGTACTTC.

V gene TRBV28 combines with J gene TRBJ1-5; D remains unclear. Trimming pared 3 bases from V and 7 bases from J, leaving 4 bases between. CDR1 is MDHEN and CDR2 is SYDVKM in the germline V gene. This CDR3 spans 11 amino acids. CDR3 protein: CASSLGQPQHF. The CDR3 region has the DNA TGTGCCAGCAGTTTGGGGCAGCCCCAGCATTTT.

This clone was counted between two and nine times. DNA for the CDR3: TGTGCCAGCAGCCCGGCGAGGGTCGGCCCCCACGAGCAGTACTTC. It encodes CASSPARVGPHEQYF. This chain links TRBV7-7 with TRBJ2-7, with a weak D call TRBD2 (5 bases). V shed 5 bases and J shed 5 bases, with 19 bases lying between them. Germline CDR1 and CDR2: SSHAT and FNYEAQ (reference sequence). The length of the CDR3 is 15 residues. The full variable domain, rest sourced from reference TRBV7-7 and TRBJ2-7, is GAGVSQSPRYKVTKRGQDVTLRCDPISSHATLYWYQQALGQGPEFLTYFNYEAQPDKSGLPSDRFSAERPEGSISTLTIQRTEQRDSAMYRCASSPARVGPHEQYFGPGTRLTVT.

The chain combines TRBV6-6 with TRBJ2-5; a weak D match, TRBD2 (6 bases). CDR1 and CDR2 (germline): MNHNY, SVGAGI (reference sequence). Trimming cost V 1 base and J 2 bases, with 8 bases left between them. This CDR3 is 14 amino acids long. Here the CDR3 reads CASSYWGEQETQYF. The DNA for the CDR3 is TGTGCCAGCAGTTACTGGGGGGAGCAAGAGACCCAGTACTTC.

This clone has only a few counts. The chain couples TRBV11-2 to TRBJ1-6; D is uncertain. CDR1 is SGHAT, CDR2 FQNNGV, per germline. V lost 5 bases and J lost 11, with 13 bases in between. There are 13 residues in the CDR3. CDR3 sequence: CASSSLLQAPLHF. Here the CDR3 DNA reads TGTGCCAGCAGCAGCCTACTTCAGGCACCCCTCCACTTT.

The rearrangement joins TRBV6-1 to TRBJ1-2; D perhaps matches TRBD1 (5 bases). Germline loops: CDR1 MNHNS, CDR2 SASEGT. The CDR3 consists of 13 residues. V dropped 6 bases and J dropped 8 bases, with 16 bases sitting between them. CDR3 amino acids: CASSRGRTFGYTF. The CDR3 nucleotides read TGTGCCAGCAGCCGGGGCAGGACTTTCGGCTACACCTTC.

In this sample, this clone turned up a few times. This chain links TRBV15 with TRBJ2-2; 7 nucleotides match TRBD2. Trimming removed 3 bases from V and 1 base from J; junction bases left unmatched: 5. The CDR3 has 16 amino acids. The germline CDR1 and CDR2 sequences are LNHNV and YYDKDF (reference sequence). The CDR3 DNA sequence: TGTGCCACCAGCAGGGGAGGGAGGGGGAACACCGGGGAGCTGTTTTTT. Translating it yields CATSRGGRGNTGELFF.

This rearrangement joins TRBV6-5 to TRBJ1-2; 10 nucleotides agree with TRBD1. The CDR3 runs to 14 residues. Germline V lookup: CDR1 MNHEY, CDR2 SVGAGI. V dropped 7 bases and J dropped 5; count of bases not matched to a gene: 7. CDR3 DNA sequence: TGTGCCAGCAAACCGGGACAGGGGCTATATGGCTACACCTTC. Its translation is CASKPGQGLYGYTF.

The table lists this clone with a few counts. This chain links TRBV5-1 with TRBJ1-1; 7 bases line up with TRBD1. This CDR3 is built from 14 residues. Germline loops: CDR1 SGHRS, CDR2 YFSETQ. Losses at the gene ends were 3 bases for V and 1 base for J; bases not matched to a gene: 3. CDR3 region: CASSSGQPNTEAFF. The CDR3 region has the DNA TGCGCCAGCAGCTCGGGACAGCCGAACACTGAAGCTTTCTTT.

The chain couples TRBV4-1 to TRBJ2-2; TRBD2 aligns across 14 bases. Germline V gene lookup returns CDR1 MGHRA and CDR2 YSYEKL. After removal of 4 bases from V and 5 bases from J, the junction contained 3 bases not matched to a gene. The CDR3 has 16 amino acids. Written as DNA, the CDR3 is TGCGCCAGCAGCCCTGGGACTAGCGGGGGTACCGGGGAGCTGTTTTTT. The encoded protein is CASSPGTSGGTGELFF.

The V gene is TRBV28, the J gene TRBJ1-4; possibly TRBD1 for D (6 bases). V was shortened by 5 bases and J by 7 bases, with 17 bases between the two germline ends. From germline, CDR1 is MDHEN and CDR2 SYDVKM. The CDR3 runs 15 residues. CDR3 in amino acids: CASSPPLTGGEKLFF. The CDR3 DNA follows: TGTGCCAGCAGTCCCCCTTTGACAGGAGGTGAAAAACTGTTTTTT. The full variable domain, in which reference TRBV28 and TRBJ1-4 provide the parts outside the CDR3, is DVKVTQSSRYLVKRTGEKVFLECVQDMDHENMFWYRQDPGLGLRLIYFSYDVKMKEKGDIPEGYSVSREKKERFSLILESASTNQTSMYLCASSPPLTGGEKLFFGSGTQLSVL.

The J gene is TRBJ2-4, the V gene TRBV2; D gene unclear. Germline CDR1 is SNHLY and CDR2 is FYNNEI. The CDR3 has 14 amino acids. V gave up 2 bases and J gave up 0 bases, with 5 bases separating them. For the CDR3, the DNA is TGTGCCAGCAGTGAACGGATAGCCAAAAACATTCAGTACTTC. Its translation: CASSERIAKNIQYF.

The chain couples TRBV6-5 to TRBJ2-1; 7 bases fit TRBD1. Germline V gene data show CDR1 as MNHEY and CDR2 as SVGAGI. V lost 6 bases, J lost 6 bases, and 11 bases stayed unmatched. There are 15 residues in the CDR3. For the CDR3, the DNA is TGTGCCAGCAGCCCAGGGGGAGCGAGGGTCAATGAGCAGTTCTTC. Translating it yields CASSPGGARVNEQFF.

CDR3 amino acids: CAAQARHLKNTEAFF. The DNA for the CDR3 is TGTGCCGCCCAGGCAAGACACCTAAAAAACACTGAAGCTTTCTTT. The rearrangement uses TRBV19 and TRBJ1-1, with D uncertain. Trimming took 11 bases from V and 2 from J, leaving 21 bases between them. This CDR3 contains 15 residues. Looked up from germline, CDR1 is LNHDA and CDR2 is SQIVND (reference sequence).

This clone was counted a few times. The chain combines TRBV5-1 with TRBJ2-1, with 15 bases lining up with TRBD2. CDR3 size: 16 residues. Losses at the gene ends were 4 bases for V and 8 bases for J; bases not matched to a gene: 7. The germline V gene encodes CDR1 SGHRS and CDR2 YFSETQ. The CDR3 region has the DNA TGCGCCAGCAGCCGCTGGACTAGCGGGGGGGCCCATGAGCAGTTCTTC. Protein sequence: CASSRWTSGGAHEQFF.

This chain uses TRBV19 with TRBJ2-6; D unresolved. The CDR3 runs to 16 residues. V lost 7 bases, J lost 0 bases, and 13 bases lay in between. CDR1 is LNHDA, CDR2 SQIVND, per germline (reference sequence). CDR3 nucleotide sequence: TGTGCCAGTAACGCAAGTCCGGGCTCTGGGGCCAACGTCCTGACTTTC. Translation: CASNASPGSGANVLTF.

The chain links TRBV30 to TRBJ1-1; D perhaps matches TRBD1 (5 bases). This CDR3 has 18 amino acids. Trimming stripped 4 bases from V and 4 bases from J, with 28 bases between. The germline gives CDR1 GTSNPN, CDR2 SVGIG (reference sequence). CDR3 amino acids: CAWNVFMWDPTSGTEAFF. The DNA for the CDR3 is TGTGCCTGGAATGTATTTATGTGGGACCCCACATCGGGCACTGAAGCTTTCTTT. The full variable domain, in which reference TRBV30 and TRBJ1-1 provide the parts outside the CDR3, is SQTIHQWPATLVQPVGSPLSLECTVEGTSNPNLYWYRQAAGRGLQLLFYSVGIGQISSEVPQNLSASRPQDRQFILSSKKLLLSDSGFYLCAWNVFMWDPTSGTEAFFGQGTRLTVV.

This clone is deemed large (0.1 to 1%). This chain connects TRBV6-1 to TRBJ1-6; tentatively, D is TRBD1 (5 bases). Looked up from germline, CDR1 is MNHNS and CDR2 is SASEGT. This CDR3 has 14 amino acids. Trimming pared 4 bases from V and 7 bases from J, leaving 11 bases between. The CDR3 spells CASSGDAGNSPLHF. The CDR3 region has the DNA TGTGCCAGCAGTGGGGACGCGGGGAATTCACCCCTCCACTTT.

The genes are TRBV4-2 and TRBJ2-7; 10 bases align to TRBD2. This CDR3 comprises 16 residues. Germline trimming cut 2 bases from V and 3 bases from J; bases unmatched to any gene: 7. Germline V gene sequence: CDR1 LGHNA, CDR2 YNFKEQ. The CDR3 DNA sequence: TGTGCCAGCAGCCAAACACTAGCGGGGAATATCTACGAGCAGTACTTC. Residues: CASSQTLAGNIYEQYF.

This clone has only a few counts. The chain employs TRBV7-2 and TRBJ2-2; possible D gene TRBD1, 5 bases. Germline-derived CDR1 and CDR2 are SGHTA and FQGNSA. This CDR3 has 18 amino acids. V lost 2 bases and J lost 6, with 22 bases in between. CDR3 amino acids: CASSLNLSGRRLSGELFF. The CDR3 nucleotides read TGTGCCAGCAGCTTAAATCTGTCAGGGCGTCGTTTATCCGGGGAGCTGTTTTTT.

The CDR3 here is CASSNGQIFSGANVLTF. CDR3 DNA sequence: TGCGCCAGCAGCAACGGACAGATTTTCTCTGGGGCCAACGTCCTGACTTTC. The chain combines TRBV5-1 with TRBJ2-6; TRBD1 is a possible D gene (6 bases). Trimming cost V 4 bases and J 0 bases, with 14 bases left between them. CDR1 is SGHRS and CDR2 is YFSETQ in the germline V gene. This CDR3 is 17 amino acids long.

This sequence joins TRBV15 and TRBJ1-1; D not certain. Trimming pared 4 bases from V and 4 bases from J, leaving 7 bases between. The germline CDR1 and CDR2 sequences are LNHNV and YYDKDF (reference sequence). The CDR3 runs to 12 residues. The CDR3 DNA reads as TGTGCCACCAGCATCGGGTTCACTGAAGCTTTCTTT. This codes for CATSIGFTEAFF. Together with reference TRBV15 and TRBJ1-1, the CDR3 gives the full variable domain: DAMVIQNPRYQVTQFGKPVTLSCSQTLNHNVMYWYQQKSSQAPKLLFHYYDKDFNNEADTPDNFQSRRPNTSFCFLDIRSPGLGDTAMYLCATSIGFTEAFFGQGTRLTVV.